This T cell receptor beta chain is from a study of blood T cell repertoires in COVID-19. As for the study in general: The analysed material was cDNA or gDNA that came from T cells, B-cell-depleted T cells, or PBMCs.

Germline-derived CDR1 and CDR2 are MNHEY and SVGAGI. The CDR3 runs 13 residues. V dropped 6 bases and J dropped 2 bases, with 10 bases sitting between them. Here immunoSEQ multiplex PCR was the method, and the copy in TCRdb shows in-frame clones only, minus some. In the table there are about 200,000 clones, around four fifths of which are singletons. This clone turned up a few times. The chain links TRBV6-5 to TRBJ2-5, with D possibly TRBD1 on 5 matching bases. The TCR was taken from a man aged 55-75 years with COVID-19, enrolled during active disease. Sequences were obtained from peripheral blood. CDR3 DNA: TGTGCCAGCAGCCTTCGACAGCAAGAGACCCAGTACTTC. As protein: CASSLRQQETQYF.